This TCR beta chain came from a study of cytomegalovirus exposure and HLA in healthy donors (dated by TCRdb to about 2017). For context, the study as a whole: A later analysis indicated that the roughly 120 validation repertoires were generated on the platform also employed for the 650 to 850 repertoires of the first cohort. The study was designed to test whether signatures of past pathogen exposure could be identified by cataloging public T cell receptors. A separate validation cohort of approximately 120 different subjects was used in addition to the approximately 700-subject first cohort. High-throughput TCR immunosequencing, statistical association of individual TCRs with disease status, and machine learning were combined to predict cytomegalovirus infection status. General findings and caveats noted by the study authors: The study listed 150 to 200 TCR beta chains as associated with cytomegalovirus. Across donors, most TCR sequences were observed very rarely, whereas some public TCRs were present in many individuals. The authors suggested that the approach could potentially be generalized to other disease states and immunological phenotypes. A later analysis found that TCRs clustered in the first cohort also tended to co-occur in the 120 validation repertoires, with approximately 95% of cluster scores above 0. Cytomegalovirus status was reported to be diagnosed by the classifier with high specificity and sensitivity in both the original and validation cohorts. All 120 or so repertoires were used to score co-occurrence in the validation cohort in a later analysis, because that analysis had no HLA typing for the cohort. Three of the identified cytomegalovirus-associated TCR beta chains were confirmed in vitro to be specific for cytomegalovirus antigens.

The donors were included in the validation cohort of over a hundred subjects, a group kept apart from the approximately 700-subject first cohort. Comment on this clone: Its antigen is still unknown. Base qualities are missing; no much larger clone stands one base away.

Libraries were constructed by the immunoSEQ multiplex PCR assay. Regarding the original processing steps: To diagnose cytomegalovirus status from the catalog of TCR beta chain sequences, a statistical classification framework was built. The clones in this table, taken by TCRdb from immuneACCESS, are in-frame only. Not every clone is retained; where verified, under half of the shortfall comes from an unresolved V gene, and the cause of the rest is unknown. Clonal size and the V and J genes are those of that table, whereas D and trimming came from the DNA. The sample table holds 98,000 or so clones, of which under 97% were seen once. The biggest ten clones account for 0.67% of the sample. The CDR3 covers 12 residues, taking in both the cysteine and the phenylalanine. The sequence is cut down to CDR3 DNA, 36 bases in frame from base 1. The V end gives up 7 bases and the J end 3 bases, leaving 1 base in the junction not matched to a gene. The germline V gene (reference sequence) gives CDR1 as SGHNT and CDR2 as YYREEE.

Rearrangement joined TRBV5-4 to TRBJ2-7, and 10 junction bases match TRBD1. This receptor was taken from a woman aged 18-30 years in good health and CMV-seronegative. The sequencing sample was made of PBMCs. Here is the DNA: TGTGCCAGCGGACAGGGGGACTACGAGCAGTACTTC. Translated, it gives CASGQGDYEQYF.